This TCR beta chain comes out of a study of cytomegalovirus exposure and HLA in healthy donors. Findings of the study overall: There were reportedly fewer N-insertions in an Asian-associated ancestry cluster than the roughly 670-donor mean, in a later analysis.

The CDR3 is made up of 15 amino acids. In germline, CDR1 is SGHTA, CDR2 FQGNSA. V was clipped by 5 bases and J by 6 bases; unmatched bases: 11. Worth noting for this clone: Its antigen is not known.

The study ran its PCR with 60 Vbeta and 13 Jbeta primers. Data came from immunoSEQ multiplex PCR; TCRdb stores just in-frame clones and leaves some out. Among roughly 190,000 clones listed, 81% were seen once. This receptor was identified in a man aged 50 or older in good health and CMV-seronegative. V is TRBV7-2 and J is TRBJ2-5, with 8 bases lining up with TRBD2. The specimen sequenced was PBMCs. In DNA, the CDR3 is TGTGCCAGCAGCAGCGCCCGGGGGGGCGTTAAGACCCAGTACTTC. Amino acid sequence: CASSSARGGVKTQYF.